Listed below are T cell receptor beta chains from one sample, sequenced in a study of beta chain features in type 1 diabetes. Only in-frame clones appear in the TCRdb table, and some are missing; sequencing was by immunoSEQ multiplex PCR. The table records around 350,000 clones, around 12% of them present only once. The sample comprised naive CD4+ T cells from blood. Receptor source: a man in his late teens or twenties in good health. Each CDR3 is given with its conserved first and last residue. D genes are given only for firm matches. Size tells how often a clone was seen (once, few, many) or the class of an expanded clone, and some rows leave it out.

>TRBJ1-6|TRBV18|TRBD1|.
TGTGCCAGCTCACCTCGGGACAGCCAAAATTCACCCCTCCACTTT
CASSPRDSQNSPLHF
>TRBJ2-2|TRBV4-1|.|.
TGCGCCAGCAGCCAAATAGTACTAGTGGTTTCCGGGGAGCTGTTTTTT
CASSQIVLVVSGELFF
>TRBJ2-5|TRBV21-1|.|.
TGTGCCAGCAGCAACCGGGAAGAGACCCAGTACTTC
CASSNREETQYF
>TRBJ2-7|TRBV5-4|TRBD2|.
TGTGCCAGCAGGCAAGCGGGGGGGCGCTACGAGCAGTACTTC
CASRQAGGRYEQYF
>TRBJ1-1|TRBV7-9|TRBD1|.
TGTGCCAGCAGCCCAAGACCGGGACAGAGAGAAGCTTTCTTT
CASSPRPGQREAFF
>TRBJ2-3|TRBV5-4|TRBD1|few
TGTGCCAGCAGCTTGGGACAGGGGGGTACAGATACGCAGTATTTT
CASSLGQGGTDTQYF
>TRBJ1-4|TRBV7-2|TRBD1|.
TGTGCCAGCAGCTTACAGGGGGATCGTGAAAAACTGTTTTTT
CASSLQGDREKLFF
>TRBJ2-5|TRBV2|.|.
TGTGCCAGCAGGAGGGGGGGCCTGGAGACCCAGTACTTC
CASRRGGLETQYF
>TRBJ1-4|TRBV29-1|TRBD1|.
TGCAGCGTTGACAGGGGGGAGGAAAAACTGTTTTTT
CSVDRGEEKLFF
>TRBJ2-3|TRBV6-5|TRBD2|few
TGTGCCAGCAGTTCCGGGACTAGCGGCACAGATACGCAGTATTTT
CASSSGTSGTDTQYF
>TRBJ2-3|TRBV6-5|.|few
TGTGCCAGCAGTTACGAGAGGTGGGGACTCACAGATACGCAGTATTTT
CASSYERWGLTDTQYF
>TRBJ1-5|TRBV7-6|TRBD1|few
TGTGCCAGCAGCTTAGACAGGGGGCCTAGCAATCAGCCCCAGCATTTT
CASSLDRGPSNQPQHF
>TRBJ2-1|TRBV9|TRBD2|.
TGTGCCAGCAGCGTAGAGGGGACTAGTATCGGTGAGCAGTTCTTC
CASSVEGTSIGEQFF
>TRBJ1-1|TRBV4-2|.|.
TGTGCCAGCAGCCAAGTCGGAGGGTGGCCCACTGAAGCTTTCTTT
CASSQVGGWPTEAFF
>TRBJ1-5|TRBV9|.|.
TGTGCCAGCAGCGTAGCACCAGGGATCGATCAGCCCCAGCATTTT
CASSVAPGIDQPQHF
>TRBJ1-1|TRBV18|.|.
TGTGCCAGCTCACCATCAGGATACACTGAAGCTTTCTTT
CASSPSGYTEAFF
>TRBJ2-5|TRBV27|TRBD2|.
TGTGCCAGCAGTCGCACCCTAGCGGGGATCCAAGAGACCCAGTACTTC
CASSRTLAGIQETQYF
>TRBJ2-6|TRBV29-1|.|.
TGCAGCGTGGCGGGACCTGGGGCCAACGTCCTGACTTTC
CSVAGPGANVLTF
>TRBJ1-3|TRBV30|.|.
TGTGCCTGGAGTCAACTATCTGGAAACACCATATATTTT
CAWSQLSGNTIYF
>TRBJ2-5|TRBV28|.|few
TGTGCCAGCAGTCCCCGGCAGGCCCAGTACTTC
CASSPRQAQYF
>TRBJ2-1|TRBV30|TRBD2|few
TGTGCCTGGAGTTCGACTAGCTTCAAGCAGTTCTTC
CAWSSTSFKQFF
>TRBJ1-3|TRBV7-3|TRBD1|.
TGTGCCAGCAGTCAGGGGGCTCAGGTTGGAAACACCATATATTTT
CASSQGAQVGNTIYF
>TRBJ1-1|TRBV7-3|.|once
TGTGCCAGCAGCCAAATGGGGGGGATGAACACTGAAGCTTTCTTT
CASSQMGGMNTEAFF
>TRBJ2-1|TRBV7-9|.|.
TGTGCCAGCAGCTTTACAGGGGACTCACTCTCTTACAATGAGCAGTTCTTC
CASSFTGDSLSYNEQFF
>TRBJ1-1|TRBV6-1|TRBD1|few
TGTGCCAGCAGTAGGGACAGGGACAACACTGAAGCTTTCTTT
CASSRDRDNTEAFF
>TRBJ2-1|TRBV5-1|TRBD2|few
TGCGCCAGCAGCTTGCGGGTTAGCGGGAGCGTCTACAATGAGCAGTTCTTC
CASSLRVSGSVYNEQFF
>TRBJ2-7|TRBV7-9|.|.
TGTGCCAGCAGCTTAGCGGTCGCAGGGTCCTACGAGCAGTACTTC
CASSLAVAGSYEQYF
>TRBJ2-5|TRBV19|.|.
TGTGCCAGTAGTATAAGTAGGGGCGACGGGGAGACCCAGTACTTC
CASSISRGDGETQYF
>TRBJ2-7|TRBV7-2|TRBD1|few
TGTGCCAGCTTTATCGACAGGGCATACCCCTACGAGCAGTACTTC
CASFIDRAYPYEQYF
>TRBJ2-1|TRBV30|TRBD2|.
TGTGCCTGGAATCGACTAGCGGGACCCAATGAGCAGTTCTTC
CAWNRLAGPNEQFF
>TRBJ2-7|TRBV27|TRBD2|few
TGTGCCAGCGGGAGGGTAAAACGTCCCTACGAGCAGTACTTC
CASGRVKRPYEQYF
>TRBJ1-2|TRBV7-2|.|.
TGTGCCAGCAGCCCCACAAAGAACTATGGCTACACCTTC
CASSPTKNYGYTF
>TRBJ1-4|TRBV29-1|TRBD1|few
TGCAGCGCGAGACAGGGTCCAGAAGAAAAACTGTTTTTT
CSARQGPEEKLFF
>TRBJ2-3|TRBV27|.|.
TGTGCCAGCAGTTGGGGGGTGGGAGGCGATACGCAGTATTTT
CASSWGVGGDTQYF
>TRBJ2-5|TRBV7-9|TRBD1|few
TGTGCCAGCAGCTTAGGACAGGGGGCCCGAGAGACCCAGTACTTC
CASSLGQGARETQYF
>TRBJ1-5|TRBV7-2|.|.
TGTGCCAGCAGCTCCAGGGGAAGTGTTAATCAGCCCCAGCATTTT
CASSSRGSVNQPQHF
>TRBJ2-2|TRBV4-1|.|.
TGCGCCAGCACCCAGGGAGACGCGAACACCGGGGAGCTGTTTTTT
CASTQGDANTGELFF
>TRBJ1-2|TRBV29-1|.|.
TGCAGCGTTGCCAGGGGAAACTATGGCTACACCTTC
CSVARGNYGYTF
>TRBJ2-2|TRBV6-1|.|.
TGTGCCAGCATGTCAGTGCCCGGGGAGCTGTTTTTT
CASMSVPGELFF
>TRBJ1-2|TRBV9|.|.
TGTGCCAGCAGCGTAGCAGCTAACTATGGCTACACCTTC
CASSVAANYGYTF
>TRBJ2-7|TRBV9|TRBD1|.
TGTGCCAGCAGCGTCGCCGGGACAGACTCCTACGAGCAGTACTTC
CASSVAGTDSYEQYF
>TRBJ2-7|TRBV27|TRBD2|few
TGTGCCAGCAGCCGGGGGGGGGTGCCATCCATCAGATACGAGCAGTACTTC
CASSRGGVPSIRYEQYF
>TRBJ2-5|TRBV7-2|.|.
TGTGCCAGCAGTCCTCGCTCCGGGGGACTCACAGAGACCCAGTACTTC
CASSPRSGGLTETQYF
>TRBJ1-2|TRBV4-3|TRBD1|.
TGCGCCAGCAGCCAAGATCGTGCGACAGGGGGCGTTGGCTACACCTTC
CASSQDRATGGVGYTF